Listed below are T cell receptor beta chains from one sample, sequenced in a study of T-cell memory formation after mild COVID-19. TCRdb used MiXCR to reprocess the 5' RACE reads, holding one entry per CDR3 protein. The top ten clones hold about 42% of a sample with 110,000 or so distinct CDR3 sequences, around a fifth of them seen once. The sequencing input was PBMCs or a T cell subset sorted from them (not recorded which). The receptors here all came from a man between 18 and 29 years old who had mild COVID-19 (a few samples of this study predate the infection). Cell type and time point are not known. Both conserved end residues are part of each CDR3. D genes are given only for firm matches. Clone size is given for some rows only: seen once, a few or many times, or a class if the clone is expanded.

j_gene	d_gene	v_gene	abundance	CDR3aa	CDR3nt
TRBJ2-7	NA	TRBV9	NA	CASSARDNGLGSYEQYF	TGTGCCAGCAGCGCCCGGGACAACGGACTGGGATCCTACGAGCAGTACTTC
TRBJ1-6	TRBD1	TRBV5-1	NA	CASSRRGATGVDSPLHF	TGCGCCAGCAGCCGTAGGGGTGCGACAGGGGTAGATTCACCCCTCCACTTT
TRBJ1-2	TRBD1	TRBV5-4	NA	CASSLGGQAHGYTF	TGTGCCAGCAGCTTAGGAGGACAGGCCCATGGCTACACCTTC
TRBJ1-2	NA	TRBV6-5	few	CASSSDSSGYTF	TGTGCCAGCAGTTCCGACAGCTCTGGCTACACCTTC
TRBJ1-2	NA	TRBV3-1	NA	CASSEDRPGGYTF	TGTGCCAGCAGCGAAGACCGACCAGGGGGCTACACCTTC
TRBJ2-7	NA	TRBV4-2	NA	CASSRQVTYEQYF	TGTGCCAGCAGCCGACAGGTCACCTACGAGCAGTACTTC
TRBJ1-1	NA	TRBV7-9	few	CASSSAEVLAEDEAFF	TGTGCCAGCAGTTCCGCCGAGGTCCTTGCCGAGGATGAAGCTTTCTTT
TRBJ1-3	NA	TRBV2	NA	CASSEGTGGSGNTIYF	TGTGCCAGCAGTGAGGGGACCGGAGGCTCTGGAAACACCATATATTTT
TRBJ2-2	NA	TRBV7-2	NA	CASSLGAYEGANTGELFF	TGTGCCAGCAGCTTAGGGGCGTATGAGGGGGCGAACACCGGGGAGCTGTTTTTT
TRBJ2-1	TRBD2	TRBV6-2/TRBV6-3	NA	CASSSPPQRGGNEQFF	TGTGCCAGCAGTTCCCCCCCCCAGCGGGGGGGCAATGAGCAGTTCTTC
TRBJ1-1	NA	TRBV7-9	few	CASSLGQGETEAFF	TGTGCCAGCAGCTTAGGACAAGGAGAGACTGAAGCTTTCTTT
TRBJ1-5	NA	TRBV6-5	few	CASREGSGWPQHF	TGTGCCAGCAGAGAGGGCAGTGGGTGGCCCCAGCATTTT
TRBJ2-1	TRBD1	TRBV3-1	few	CASTRQGAYNEQFF	TGTGCCAGCACCAGACAGGGAGCCTACAATGAGCAGTTCTTC
TRBJ2-1	TRBD2	TRBV4-3	few	CASSQGTSGYNEQFF	TGCGCCAGCAGCCAAGGGACTAGCGGGTACAATGAGCAGTTCTTC
TRBJ2-7	NA	TRBV12-5	many	CASGLEGFNEQYF	TGTGCTAGTGGTTTGGAGGGGTTCAACGAGCAGTACTTC
TRBJ1-2	NA	TRBV12-3/TRBV12-4	NA	CASWTGGYGYTF	TGTGCCAGTTGGACCGGCGGCTATGGCTACACCTTC
TRBJ2-5	NA	TRBV6-5	few	CASSYSGEETQYF	TGTGCCAGCAGTTACTCAGGGGAAGAGACCCAGTACTTC
TRBJ1-1	NA	TRBV7-9	few	CASSLSGEAFF	TGTGCCAGCAGCTTGAGTGGTGAAGCTTTCTTT
TRBJ1-2	NA	TRBV4-3	few	CASSQSLGDTSHGYTF	TGCGCCAGCAGCCAAAGTTTGGGGGACACCTCTCATGGCTACACCTTC
TRBJ2-1	NA	TRBV7-9	NA	CASSSTDGGGYNEQFF	TGTGCCAGCAGCTCGACGGACGGTGGGGGCTACAATGAGCAGTTCTTC
TRBJ2-3	NA	TRBV6-5	NA	CASSSTSTDTQYF	TGTGCCAGCAGTTCCACGAGCACAGATACGCAGTATTTT